This T cell receptor (beta chain) was observed in a study of cytomegalovirus exposure and HLA in healthy donors. Study-level background: Prior work identified around 120 million unique TCR beta sequences in some 180 million T cells. Tens of millions of unique TCRs from HLA-typed donors made up an early data release. General observations from the study: Common viral pathogens seemed, in a later analysis, to connect with several of the most significant clusters.

In nominal health when sampled, donors likely had unrecorded immune exposures nonetheless. PCR involved 60 Vbeta and 13 Jbeta primers. Using immunoSEQ multiplex PCR, the repertoire was profiled, and TCRdb retains in-frame clones only, with some absent. The table records some 130,000 clones, about 79% of them present only once. On this clone itself: Its specificity is not known.

CDR1 is SGHTA, CDR2 FQGNSA, per germline. The CDR3 is 13 amino acids. The V and J ends lost 6 bases and 4 bases respectively, with 12 bases between them. The TCR sequence derives from a man aged 45 to 65 in good health and CMV-seronegative. The specimen sequenced was PBMCs. The chain has TRBV7-2 and TRBJ1-1; D might be TRBD1 (5 bases). Here the CDR3 DNA reads TGTGCCAGCAGTTACTACAGGCTCACTGAAGCTTTCTTT. Its translation is CASSYYRLTEAFF.